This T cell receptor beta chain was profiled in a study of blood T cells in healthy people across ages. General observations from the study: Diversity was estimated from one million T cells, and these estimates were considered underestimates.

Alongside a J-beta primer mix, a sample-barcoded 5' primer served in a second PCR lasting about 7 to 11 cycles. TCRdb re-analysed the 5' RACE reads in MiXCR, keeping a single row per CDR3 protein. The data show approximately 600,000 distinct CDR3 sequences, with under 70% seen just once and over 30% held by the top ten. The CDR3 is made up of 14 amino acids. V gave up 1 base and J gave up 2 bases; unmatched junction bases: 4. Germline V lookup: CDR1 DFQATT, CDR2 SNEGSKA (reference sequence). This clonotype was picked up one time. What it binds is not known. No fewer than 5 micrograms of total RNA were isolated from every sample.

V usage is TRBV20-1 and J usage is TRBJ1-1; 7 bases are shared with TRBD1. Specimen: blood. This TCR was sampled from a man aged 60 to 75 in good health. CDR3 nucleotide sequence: TGCAGTGCTAGAGGGGGGACAGTCAACACTGAAGCTTTCTTT. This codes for CSARGGTVNTEAFF.